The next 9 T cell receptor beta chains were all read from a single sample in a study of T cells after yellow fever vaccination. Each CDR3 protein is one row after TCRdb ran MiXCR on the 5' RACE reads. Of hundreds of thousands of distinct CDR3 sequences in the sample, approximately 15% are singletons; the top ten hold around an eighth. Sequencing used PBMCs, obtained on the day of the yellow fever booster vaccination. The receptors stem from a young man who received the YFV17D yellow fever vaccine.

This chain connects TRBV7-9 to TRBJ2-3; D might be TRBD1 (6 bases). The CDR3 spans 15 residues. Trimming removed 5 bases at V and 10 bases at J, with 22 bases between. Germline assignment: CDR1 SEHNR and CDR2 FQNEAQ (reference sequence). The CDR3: CASSPLGAGAFSQYF. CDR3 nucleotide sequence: TGTGCCAGCAGCCCTCTCGGGGCAGGGGCTTTCTCGCAGTATTTT. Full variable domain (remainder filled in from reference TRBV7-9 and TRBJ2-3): DTGVSQNPRHKITKRGQNVTFRCDPISEHNRLYWYRQTLGQGPEFLTYFQNEAQLEKSRLLSDRFSAERPKGSFSTLEIQRTEQGDSAMYLCASSPLGAGAFSQYFGPGTRLTVL.

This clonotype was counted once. CDR3 nucleotides: TGCAGTGCTGGTGGGTGGATAGGGGACACTGAAGCTTTCTTT. It encodes CSAGGWIGDTEAFF. The rearrangement joins TRBV20-1 to TRBJ1-1, with a weak D call TRBD1 (5 bases). This CDR3 region has 14 residues. The V end was cut by 5 bases, the J end by 3 bases, with 16 bases between. Germline V gene data show CDR1 as DFQATT and CDR2 as SNEGSKA (reference sequence).

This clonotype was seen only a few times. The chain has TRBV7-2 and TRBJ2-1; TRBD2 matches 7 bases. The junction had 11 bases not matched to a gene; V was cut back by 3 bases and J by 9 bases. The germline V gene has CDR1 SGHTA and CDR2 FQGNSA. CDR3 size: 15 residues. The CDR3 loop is CASSFAGEIVGEQFF. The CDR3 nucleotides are TGTGCCAGCAGCTTTGCGGGAGAAATTGTTGGTGAGCAGTTCTTC.

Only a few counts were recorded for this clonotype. CDR3: CASRGTVSGNTIYF. The CDR3 DNA reads as TGTGCCAGCAGAGGGACGGTCTCTGGAAACACCATATATTTT. The chain is built from TRBV12-3 or TRBV12-4 and TRBJ1-3, with D tentatively TRBD1 (5 bases). This CDR3 contains 14 residues. The V end was cut by 6 bases, the J end by 0 bases, with 9 bases between.

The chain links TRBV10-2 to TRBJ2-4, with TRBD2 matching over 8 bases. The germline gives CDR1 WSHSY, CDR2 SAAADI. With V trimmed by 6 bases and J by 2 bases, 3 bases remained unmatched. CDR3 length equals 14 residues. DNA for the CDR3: TGCGCCAGCAGAGGTAGCGGGACCAAAAACATTCAGTACTTC. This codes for CASRGSGTKNIQYF.

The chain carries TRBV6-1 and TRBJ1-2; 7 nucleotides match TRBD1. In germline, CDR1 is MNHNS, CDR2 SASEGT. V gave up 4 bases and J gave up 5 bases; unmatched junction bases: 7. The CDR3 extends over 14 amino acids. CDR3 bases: TGTGCCAGCAGTGGTACAGGGACAGAGTATGGCTACACCTTC. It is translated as CASSGTGTEYGYTF.

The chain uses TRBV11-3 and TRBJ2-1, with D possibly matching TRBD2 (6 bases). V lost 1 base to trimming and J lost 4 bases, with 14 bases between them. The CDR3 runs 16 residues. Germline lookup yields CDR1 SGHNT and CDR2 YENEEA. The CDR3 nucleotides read TGTGCCAGCAGCTTAGTGACGGGAGCTGGTTACAATGAGCAGTTCTTC. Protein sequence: CASSLVTGAGYNEQFF.

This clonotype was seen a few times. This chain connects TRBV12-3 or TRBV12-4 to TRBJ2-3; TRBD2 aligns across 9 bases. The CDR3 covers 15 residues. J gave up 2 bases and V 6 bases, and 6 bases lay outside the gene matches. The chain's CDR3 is CASRSGLANTDTQYF. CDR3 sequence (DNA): TGTGCCAGCAGGTCGGGACTAGCTAACACAGATACGCAGTATTTT.

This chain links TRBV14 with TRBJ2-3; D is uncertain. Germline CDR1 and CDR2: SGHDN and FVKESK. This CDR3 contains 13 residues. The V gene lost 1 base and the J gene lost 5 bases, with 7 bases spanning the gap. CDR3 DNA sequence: TGTGCCAGCAGCCAAGTCATTGGAGATACGCAGTATTTT. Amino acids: CASSQVIGDTQYF.